Listed here are 22 T cell receptor beta chains from one sample, sequenced in a study of CXCR4 blockade with PD-1 therapy in pancreatic cancer. Data came from immunoSEQ multiplex PCR; TCRdb stores just in-frame clones and leaves some out. The sample carries over 15,000 clones, over 60% recorded once. Sequencing input: tumor tissue. The receptors derive from a human donor with pancreatic ductal adenocarcinoma.

The chain links TRBV29-1 to TRBJ1-2; D is perhaps TRBD1 (5 bases). Trimming left V 6 bases short and J 4 bases short, with 18 bases between. In germline, CDR1 is SQVTM, CDR2 ANQGSEA. This CDR3 region has 14 residues. CDR3 loop: CSVDGERGGYGYTF. The CDR3 DNA sequence: TGCAGCGTCGACGGGGAGAGGGGAGGCTATGGCTACACCTTC.

This chain joins TRBV19 and TRBJ2-3; TRBD1 might be the D (6 bases). Germline CDR1 LNHDA, CDR2 SQIVND (reference sequence). Trimming cost V 1 base and J 3 bases, with 14 bases left between them. There are 16 residues in the CDR3. Here the CDR3 reads CASSIAHRAHTDTQYF. DNA for the CDR3: TGTGCCAGTAGTATAGCTCACAGGGCCCATACAGATACGCAGTATTTT.

The V and J genes are TRBV19 and TRBJ1-4; no firm D call. This CDR3 is 15 amino acids long. Germline values: CDR1 LNHDA, CDR2 SQIVND (reference sequence). Deletions cut 7 bases from V and 3 bases from J, with 15 bases between. The CDR3 coding sequence is TGTGCCAGTAACACGTGGGTTGGGGCTAATGAAAAACTGTTTTTT. Translation: CASNTWVGANEKLFF. The whole variable domain, remainder taken from reference TRBV19 and TRBJ1-4, is DGGITQSPKYLFRKEGQNVTLSCEQNLNHDAMYWYRQDPGQGLRLIYYSQIVNDFQKGDIAEGYSVSREKKESFPLTVTSAQKNPTAFYLCASNTWVGANEKLFFGSGTQLSVL.

This chain joins TRBV11-1 and TRBJ1-1, with D maybe TRBD1 (6 bases). From germline, CDR1 is SGHAT and CDR2 FQDESV (reference sequence). The CDR3 loop spans 16 amino acids. Trimming shortened V by 5 bases and J by 3 bases, and 19 bases separated the two germline ends. The CDR3: CASSPRQVWGHTEAFF. The CDR3 nucleotides are TGTGCCAGCAGCCCTCGACAGGTCTGGGGACACACTGAAGCTTTCTTT.

This clone has just one count. J is TRBJ2-2 and V is TRBV15; 9 nucleotides align to TRBD2. The V gene's germline CDR1 is LNHNV and CDR2 YYDKDF (reference sequence). V lost 1 base, J lost 6 bases, and 6 bases stayed unmatched. The CDR3 is 16 residues long. The CDR3 here is CATSRVVSGSAGELFF. CDR3 in DNA: TGTGCCACCAGCAGAGTCGTTAGCGGGAGTGCCGGGGAGCTGTTTTTT.

The chain combines TRBV19 with TRBJ2-2, with TRBD1 matching 10 bases. This CDR3 has 16 amino acids. Germline CDR1 reads LNHDA; CDR2 reads SQIVND (reference sequence). Losses at the gene ends were 5 bases for V and 6 bases for J; bases not matched to a gene: 9. Here the CDR3 DNA reads TGTGCCAGTAGTCCCTGGGACAGGGGCAACTCCGGGGAGCTGTTTTTT. The encoded protein is CASSPWDRGNSGELFF.

This clone was seen only a few times. The chain carries TRBV5-1 and TRBJ2-1; TRBD1 agrees at 10 bases. This CDR3 comprises 14 residues. Germline lookup yields CDR1 SGHRS and CDR2 YFSETQ. V trimming: 5 bases; J trimming: 6 bases; junction bases outside the gene matches: 5. The CDR3 sequence is CASRGGTGVNEQFF. CDR3 bases: TGCGCCAGCAGAGGTGGGACAGGGGTCAATGAGCAGTTCTTC.

The chain recombines TRBV30 with TRBJ2-2, with 9 bases identical to TRBD1. After removal of 0 bases from V and 7 bases from J, the junction contained 6 bases not matched to a gene. Looked up from germline, CDR1 is GTSNPN and CDR2 is SVGIG (reference sequence). The CDR3 sequence is 15 residues long. The CDR3 DNA follows: TGTGCCTGGAGTGTTGGACAGGGGCTAGGCGGGGAGCTGTTTTTT. The encoded protein is CAWSVGQGLGGELFF. The variable domain in full, with the rest retrieved from reference TRBV30 and TRBJ2-2, is SQTIHQWPATLVQPVGSPLSLECTVEGTSNPNLYWYRQAAGRGLQLLFYSVGIGQISSEVPQNLSASRPQDRQFILSSKKLLLSDSGFYLCAWSVGQGLGGELFFGEGSRLTVL.

The chain combines TRBV28 with TRBJ2-5, with 7 bases lining up with TRBD1. The germline V gene has CDR1 MDHEN and CDR2 SYDVKM. The ends lost 8 bases at V and 5 bases at J; junction bases unmatched: 8. The CDR3 is 13 residues long. Written as DNA, the CDR3 is TGTGCCAGCGGTAGGGGGCGCGGCGAGACCCAGTACTTC. Its translation: CASGRGRGETQYF.

The rearrangement links TRBV30 to TRBJ2-3, with D uncertain. This CDR3 has 12 amino acids. The V gene's germline CDR1 is GTSNPN and CDR2 SVGIG (reference sequence). Trimming pared 4 bases from V and 1 base from J, leaving 6 bases between. The CDR3 DNA follows: TGTGCCTGGATGGATCGCACAGATACGCAGTATTTT. Translating it yields CAWMDRTDTQYF.

The chain carries TRBV5-8 and TRBJ2-1; 7 bases are a match to TRBD2. This CDR3 comprises 16 residues. Germline-derived CDR1 and CDR2 are SGHTS and YDEGEE. V dropped 4 bases and J dropped 0; count of bases not matched to a gene: 7. This CDR3 reads CASSPRWEGSYNEQFF. In nucleotides, the CDR3 is TGTGCCAGCAGCCCCAGGTGGGAGGGCTCCTACAATGAGCAGTTCTTC.

V and J are TRBV5-1 and TRBJ2-2, with D uncertain. CDR1 is SGHRS and CDR2 is YFSETQ in the germline V gene. V lost 1 base and J lost 5, with 9 bases in between. This CDR3 has 14 residues. CDR3 DNA: TGCGCCAGCAGCTTGTGGTTAGGAACCGGGGAGCTGTTTTTT. This translates into CASSLWLGTGELFF. Full variable domain (rest looked up from reference TRBV5-1 and TRBJ2-2): KAGVTQTPRYLIKTRGQQVTLSCSPISGHRSVSWYQQTPGQGLQFLFEYFSETQRNKGNFPGRFSGRQFSNSRSEMNVSTLELGDSALYLCASSLWLGTGELFFGEGSRLTVL.

The chain uses TRBV11-3 and TRBJ1-1; possible D gene TRBD1, 5 bases. This CDR3 spans 14 amino acids. V was cut by 4 bases and J by 4 bases, with 13 bases left in between. Germline CDR1 is SGHNT and CDR2 is YENEEA. The CDR3: CASSSGVGGTEAFF. As DNA, the CDR3 is TGTGCCAGCAGCTCCGGGGTTGGGGGCACTGAAGCTTTCTTT.

The chain links TRBV6-8 to TRBJ1-1; D is perhaps TRBD1 (5 bases). Germline values: CDR1 MNHGY, CDR2 SAAAGT. V gave up 8 bases and J gave up 6 bases, with 13 bases separating them. This CDR3 contains 12 residues. Here the CDR3 reads CASDLLGAEAFF. Here the CDR3 DNA reads TGTGCCAGCGACCTTCTGGGGGCTGAAGCTTTCTTT.

The chain has TRBV28 and TRBJ2-3; the match to TRBD2 covers 13 bases. Per germline, CDR1 MDHEN and CDR2 SYDVKM. This CDR3 spans 17 amino acids. J was trimmed by 3 bases and V by 1 base; bases with no gene match: 4. The CDR3 DNA sequence: TGTGCCAGCAGTTTATTTGGACTAGCGGGAGTGACAGATACGCAGTATTTT. As protein: CASSLFGLAGVTDTQYF.

The chain uses TRBV28 and TRBJ2-1; possibly TRBD2 for D (5 bases). V lost 5 bases, J lost 1 base, and 9 bases lay in between. The CDR3 consists of 14 residues. Germline V CDR1 and CDR2: MDHEN, SYDVKM. The CDR3 is CASSTGGSYNEQFF. CDR3 nucleotides: TGTGCCAGCAGTACTGGAGGATCCTACAATGAGCAGTTCTTC.

The rearrangement joins TRBV15 to TRBJ2-1; 12 bases match TRBD2. The germline gives CDR1 LNHNV, CDR2 YYDKDF (reference sequence). The CDR3 has 16 amino acids. With V trimmed by 0 bases and J by 8 bases, 5 bases remained unmatched. The CDR3 region is CATSRDLAGGGDEQFF. The DNA for the CDR3 is TGTGCCACCAGCAGAGATCTAGCGGGAGGGGGCGATGAGCAGTTCTTC.

Relative to its sample, this clone is medium-sized. The V call is TRBV28, the J call TRBJ2-3; 12 bases are a match to TRBD2. Germline V gives CDR1 MDHEN, CDR2 SYDVKM. The CDR3 is 14 amino acids. After removal of 5 bases from V and 8 bases from J, the junction contained 5 bases not matched to a gene. The CDR3 DNA reads as TGTGCCAGCAGTCGACTAGCGGGAGTCGGTACGCAGTATTTT. This gives the protein CASSRLAGVGTQYF.

A few counts support this clone. The chain couples TRBV19 to TRBJ1-2, with D perhaps matching TRBD1 (5 bases). Germline V gives CDR1 LNHDA, CDR2 SQIVND (reference sequence). The CDR3 length is 13 residues. With 5 bases removed from V and 3 bases from J, the gap between germline ends came to 10 bases. CDR3 nucleotides: TGTGCCAGTAGTGTACAGGCCGACTATGGCTACACCTTC. Translation gives CASSVQADYGYTF.

This clone was detected a few times. The V gene is TRBV30, the J gene TRBJ1-6; D might be TRBD1 (5 bases). Germline V lookup: CDR1 GTSNPN, CDR2 SVGIG (reference sequence). Trimming cost V 5 bases and J 0 bases, with 14 bases left between them. The CDR3 is made up of 16 amino acids. The CDR3 region is CAWEEGSSSYNSPLHF. The CDR3 DNA reads TGTGCCTGGGAGGAGGGGAGTAGCTCCTATAATTCACCCCTCCACTTT.

Only one count was recorded for this clone. The chain links TRBV28 to TRBJ2-4; tentatively, D is TRBD1 or TRBD2 (5 bases each). V lost 5 bases, J lost 2 bases, and 16 bases lay in between. This CDR3 is 16 amino acids long. The germline V gene encodes CDR1 MDHEN and CDR2 SYDVKM. The CDR3 reads CASSPIRERTKNIQYF. The CDR3 DNA follows: TGTGCCAGCAGTCCTATCAGGGAGAGGACCAAAAACATTCAGTACTTC.

The V gene is TRBV28, the J gene TRBJ2-1; TRBD1 or TRBD2 may be the D gene (5 bases each). This CDR3 has 18 residues. V was pared by 8 bases and J by 4 bases, with 27 bases between. Germline assignment: CDR1 MDHEN and CDR2 SYDVKM. The CDR3 nucleotides read TGTGCCAGCTGTCATGTGGGGGACGGGGTAGCAAAGTACAATGAGCAGTTCTTC. Its translation: CASCHVGDGVAKYNEQFF.